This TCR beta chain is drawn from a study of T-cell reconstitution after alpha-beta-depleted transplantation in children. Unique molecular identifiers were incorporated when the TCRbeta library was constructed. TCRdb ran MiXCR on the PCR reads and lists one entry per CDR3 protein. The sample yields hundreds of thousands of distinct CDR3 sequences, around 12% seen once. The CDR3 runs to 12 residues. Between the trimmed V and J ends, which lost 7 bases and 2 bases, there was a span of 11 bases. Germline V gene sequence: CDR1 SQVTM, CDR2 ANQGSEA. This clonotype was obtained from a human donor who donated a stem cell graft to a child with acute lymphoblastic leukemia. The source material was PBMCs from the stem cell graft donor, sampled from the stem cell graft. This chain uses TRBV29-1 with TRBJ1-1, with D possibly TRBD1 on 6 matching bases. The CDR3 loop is CSGEQGNTEAFF. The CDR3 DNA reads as TGCAGCGGGGAACAGGGCAACACTGAAGCTTTCTTT.